Sequencing of this T cell receptor beta chain was carried out in a study of blood T cell repertoires in COVID-19. Study details: Samples taken during acute and convalescent COVID-19 were collected in the United States, Italy and Spain. PBMCs, B-cell-depleted T cells, or T cells were the source of the cDNA or gDNA that made up the material.

CDR3 length equals 13 residues. From germline, CDR1 is LGHNT and CDR2 FRNRAP. V lost 6 bases, J lost 8 bases, and 7 bases stayed unmatched. In the authors' methods: Nucleated cell counts were estimated from reference gene primer amplification. The table came from immunoSEQ multiplex PCR; TCRdb's copy has only in-frame clones and leaves some out. V and J calls and clone size are as listed in that table; D and trimming were resolved from the DNA. There are 300,000 to 400,000 clones in the sample; approximately 87% occur only once, and about 3.9% lies in the top ten. This receptor was obtained from a woman in her forties or fifties with active or convalescent COVID-19. Sequences were obtained from peripheral blood. This chain links TRBV12-5 with TRBJ2-1, with 7 bases identical to TRBD2. CDR3 loop: CASGPLGGYEQFF. The CDR3 nucleotides are TGTGCTAGTGGCCCCCTGGGGGGGTATGAGCAGTTCTTC.